This T cell receptor beta chain emerged from a study of T cell responses to AZD1222 COVID-19 vaccine. Study-wide findings and caveats: The span of vaccine-associated CD4 TCRs extended across spike, with dominance at 160-218 and 743-854.

Comments on this clone: The antigen is not known.

Assay used: immunoSEQ multiplex PCR; TCRdb lists only in-frame clones, some missing. The sample consists of 50,000 or so clones, over 75% of them appearing once. Per the germline V gene, CDR1 is MNHEY and CDR2 is SVGAGI. The junction had 8 bases not matched to a gene; V was cut back by 7 bases and J by 5 bases. The CDR3 contains 14 residues. The sample consisted of peripheral blood, taken 28 days after the second AZD1222 dose. The sequence came from an adult who received the AZD1222 COVID-19 vaccine. This sequence joins TRBV6-5 and TRBJ2-1, with 7 positions matching TRBD2. The CDR3 DNA reads TGTGCCAGCATTAGGACTAGTGCAAACAATGAGCAGTTCTTC. Its translation is CASIRTSANNEQFF.